This is a list of T cell receptor beta chains from one sample in a study of CD8 T cells in ankylosing spondylitis. TCRdb reanalysed the 5' RACE reads using MiXCR and keeps one entry per CDR3 protein. Among 700,000 to 850,000 distinct CDR3 sequences listed, 12% were seen once. Material: blood, either unsorted or a sorted T cell fraction (not recorded which). These receptors were obtained from a male donor with ankylosing spondylitis. Both conserved end residues are part of each CDR3. A D gene is named only where the DNA matches it firmly. Clone size, where shown, is once, few, many, or a class for clones that have expanded.

TRBJ2-1,.,TRBV20-1,many,CSARQYHEQFF,TGCAGTGCTAGACAGTACCATGAGCAGTTCTTC
TRBJ1-2,.,TRBV5-6,.,CASSRQEFYGYTF,TGTGCCAGCAGCAGACAGGAATTCTATGGCTACACCTTC
TRBJ1-5,.,TRBV20-1,.,CSATDSYQPQHF,TGCAGTGCTACAGACTCCTATCAGCCCCAGCATTTT
TRBJ2-1,TRBD1,TRBV5-1,few,CASSLNPPGQSNNEQFF,TGCGCCAGCAGCTTGAACCCCCCGGGACAGAGTAATAATGAGCAGTTCTTC
TRBJ2-7,TRBD2,TRBV4-2,.,CASSLGRGTRDYEQYF,TGTGCCAGCAGCCTAGGGAGGGGGACTAGAGACTACGAGCAGTACTTC
TRBJ1-1,TRBD1,TRBV5-6,few,CASILGQLNTEAFF,TGTGCCAGCATCTTGGGACAGCTAAACACTGAAGCTTTCTTT
TRBJ2-1,.,TRBV4-3,.,CASSLGRRYNEQFF,TGCGCCAGCAGCCTGGGAAGGAGATACAATGAGCAGTTCTTC
TRBJ2-4,.,TRBV11-2,many,CASSLAKNIQYF,TGTGCCAGCAGCTTAGCCAAAAACATTCAGTACTTC
TRBJ1-2,.,TRBV6-1,.,CASSRGSQNYGYTF,TGTGCCAGCAGTCGGGGCAGCCAAAACTATGGCTACACCTTC
TRBJ2-2,.,TRBV28,.,CATTESNTGELFF,TGTGCCACAACCGAGAGTAACACCGGGGAGCTGTTTTTT
TRBJ2-1,TRBD1,TRBV4-2,few,CASSQDFGTGSYNEQFF,TGTGCCAGCAGCCAAGATTTTGGGACAGGATCCTACAATGAGCAGTTCTTC
TRBJ2-3,TRBD2,TRBV10-3,.,CAISESSGGIMDTQYF,TGTGCCATCAGTGAGTCAAGCGGGGGGATTATGGATACGCAGTATTTT
TRBJ2-3,.,TRBV20-1,few,CSANSLGDTQYF,TGCAGTGCTAATTCGTTGGGAGATACGCAGTATTTT
TRBJ2-1,.,TRBV7-2,few,CASSIQSSYNEQFF,TGTGCCAGCAGCATACAAAGCTCCTACAATGAGCAGTTCTTC
TRBJ2-2,.,TRBV11-2,few,CASTLRGAVGELFF,TGTGCCAGCACCCTTAGGGGGGCCGTCGGGGAGCTGTTTTTT
TRBJ2-1,.,TRBV15,.,CATSRDGYNEQFF,TGTGCCACCAGCAGAGATGGATACAATGAGCAGTTCTTC
TRBJ1-2,TRBD1,TRBV29-1,many,CSVAGTGGYGYTF,TGCAGCGTGGCCGGGACAGGGGGATATGGCTACACCTTC
TRBJ1-1,TRBD1,TRBV20-1,few,CSARDIRDRAVNTEAFF,TGCAGTGCTAGAGATATCAGGGACAGGGCGGTAAACACTGAAGCTTTCTTT
TRBJ2-3,TRBD1,TRBV29-1,few,CSVLRQGSTDTQFF,TGCAGCGTTCTACGACAGGGGAGCACAGATACGCAGTTTTTT
TRBJ1-4,TRBD1,TRBV20-1,few,CSARRDRVGKLFF,TGCAGTGCTAGAAGGGACAGGGTAGGAAAACTGTTTTTT
TRBJ2-7,.,TRBV5-1,few,CASRGTAGFSYEQYF,TGCGCCAGCAGAGGGACTGCAGGATTCTCCTACGAGCAGTACTTC
TRBJ1-2,.,TRBV20-1,.,CSARILRGYTF,TGCAGTGCTAGGATATTGAGGGGCTACACCTTC
TRBJ2-4,.,TRBV6-2/TRBV6-3,.,CASSYSGAREAKNIQYF,TGTGCCAGCAGTTACTCAGGAGCGAGGGAAGCCAAAAACATTCAGTACTTC
TRBJ1-5,.,TRBV27,.,CTSSSPSDSNQPQHF,TGCACCAGCAGTTCCCCTTCGGACTCCAATCAGCCCCAGCATTTT
TRBJ1-4,TRBD1,TRBV18,many,CASSRRTGVTNEKLFF,TGTGCCAGCTCTCGACGGACAGGGGTAACTAATGAAAAACTGTTTTTT
TRBJ1-3,.,TRBV12-3/TRBV12-4,many,CASSPTGFAGNTIYF,TGTGCCAGCAGCCCTACAGGGTTTGCTGGAAACACCATATATTTT
TRBJ2-5,TRBD2,TRBV20-1,few,CSAARLAGGVAQYF,TGCAGTGCTGCTCGACTAGCGGGGGGAGTGGCCCAGTACTTC
TRBJ2-7,TRBD2,TRBV20-1,many,CSARDSSGIRYEQYF,TGCAGTGCTAGAGACTCTAGCGGGATAAGGTACGAGCAGTACTTC
TRBJ2-5,.,TRBV7-2,.,CASSSSGTIGTQYF,TGTGCCAGCAGCTCTTCAGGGACCATAGGGACCCAGTACTTC
TRBJ2-1,TRBD2,TRBV7-9,.,CASSLGGLAGNEQFF,TGTGCCAGCAGCTTAGGAGGACTAGCGGGAAATGAGCAGTTCTTC
TRBJ2-7,TRBD2,TRBV7-2,.,CASSSMRLADSYEQYF,TGTGCCAGCAGCTCGATGAGACTAGCAGATTCCTACGAGCAGTACTTC
TRBJ1-6,TRBD1,TRBV3-1,.,CASSLGTGDNSPLHF,TGTGCCAGCAGCCTCGGGACAGGGGATAATTCACCCCTCCACTTT
TRBJ1-2,.,TRBV4-3,.,CASSPQHRDHGYTF,TGCGCCAGCAGCCCGCAACATAGGGATCATGGCTACACCTTC
TRBJ1-2,.,TRBV20-1,many,CSARVPRVHGYTF,TGCAGTGCTAGGGTCCCGAGGGTCCATGGCTACACCTTC
TRBJ2-5,.,TRBV7-2,.,CASSLTASSGTQYF,TGTGCCAGCAGCTTAACGGCTAGTAGTGGGACCCAGTACTTC
TRBJ2-3,TRBD1,TRBV12-3/TRBV12-4,.,CASRVQTPDRGLTDTQYF,TGTGCCAGCAGGGTTCAAACCCCGGACAGGGGACTCACAGATACGCAGTATTTT
TRBJ1-1,.,TRBV5-1,few,CASSAQGLVGEAFF,TGCGCCAGCAGTGCACAGGGTTTGGTAGGTGAAGCTTTCTTT
TRBJ1-5,.,TRBV27,.,CASSPRLKGNQPQHF,TGTGCCAGCAGTCCGAGACTGAAGGGCAATCAGCCCCAGCATTTT
TRBJ1-2,TRBD1,TRBV29-1,many,CSVVGQGGGYTF,TGCAGCGTTGTTGGACAGGGAGGTGGCTACACCTTC
TRBJ2-3,.,TRBV5-1,many,CASSLFGTGSTDTQYF,TGCGCCAGCAGCTTGTTTGGGACGGGGAGCACAGATACGCAGTATTTT
TRBJ2-1,.,TRBV5-1,many,CASSGALAYEQFF,TGCGCCAGCAGCGGCGCTCTAGCTTACGAGCAGTTCTTC
TRBJ2-5,TRBD2,TRBV20-1,.,CSAIGSGKTQYF,TGCAGTGCCATAGGCAGCGGGAAGACCCAGTACTTC
TRBJ2-1,.,TRBV4-3,many,CASRIEGHNEQFF,TGCGCCAGCAGAATCGAGGGGCACAATGAGCAGTTCTTC
TRBJ2-2,TRBD1,TRBV28,few,CATPGGTNTGELFF,TGTGCCACCCCAGGGGGCACGAACACCGGGGAGCTGTTTTTT
TRBJ1-1,.,TRBV7-8,few,CASSTNRADTEAFF,TGTGCCAGCAGCACTAACAGGGCGGACACTGAAGCTTTCTTT
TRBJ1-5,.,TRBV12-3/TRBV12-4,few,CASRKQGRGQPQHF,TGTGCCAGCAGGAAACAGGGTCGGGGTCAGCCCCAGCATTTT
TRBJ1-2,.,TRBV6-1,few,CASRQGWYGYTF,TGTGCCAGCAGGCAGGGATGGTATGGCTACACCTTC
TRBJ2-5,.,TRBV10-2,few,CASTVYSQGETQYF,TGCGCCAGCACCGTTTATTCCCAAGGGGAGACCCAGTACTTC
TRBJ2-5,.,TRBV20-1,few,CSALKGGKETQYF,TGCAGTGCACTAAAGGGGGGGAAAGAGACCCAGTACTTC
TRBJ2-7,.,TRBV7-2,few,CASSYSTYYEQYF,TGTGCCAGCAGCTACTCCACGTACTACGAGCAGTACTTC
TRBJ2-1,TRBD2,TRBV28,.,CASSIYGGGHNEQFF,TGTGCCAGCAGCATTTATGGCGGGGGGCACAATGAGCAGTTCTTC
TRBJ1-5,.,TRBV5-1,many,CASSLDLSGNQPQHF,TGCGCCAGCAGCTTGGACTTAAGCGGCAATCAGCCCCAGCATTTT